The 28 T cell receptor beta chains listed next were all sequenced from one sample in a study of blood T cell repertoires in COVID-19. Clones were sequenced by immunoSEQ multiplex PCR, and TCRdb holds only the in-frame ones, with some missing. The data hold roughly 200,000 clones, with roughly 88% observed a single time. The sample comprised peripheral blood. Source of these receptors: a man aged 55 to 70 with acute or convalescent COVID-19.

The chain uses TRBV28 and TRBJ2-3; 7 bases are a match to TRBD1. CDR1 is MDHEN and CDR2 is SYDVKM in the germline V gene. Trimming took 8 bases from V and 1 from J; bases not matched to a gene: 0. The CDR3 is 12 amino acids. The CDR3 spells CASQGGTDTQYF. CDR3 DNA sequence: TGTGCCAGCCAGGGGGGCACAGATACGCAGTATTTT.

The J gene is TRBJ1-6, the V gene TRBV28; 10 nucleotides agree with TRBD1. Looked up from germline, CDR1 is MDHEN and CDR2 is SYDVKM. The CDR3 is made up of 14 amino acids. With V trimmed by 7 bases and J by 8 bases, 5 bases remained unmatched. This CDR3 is CASKPGQGHSPLHF. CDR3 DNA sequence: TGTGCCAGCAAGCCGGGACAGGGGCATTCACCCCTCCACTTT.

CDR3 nucleotides: TGTGCCAGCAGCACCGCGGGACTAGCTGCCTACGAGCAGTACTTC. Its protein product is CASSTAGLAAYEQYF. V usage is TRBV7-2 and J usage is TRBJ2-7; the match to TRBD2 covers 9 bases. This CDR3 comprises 15 residues. V lost 5 bases and J lost 2; bases outside the gene matches: 7. The germline CDR1 and CDR2 sequences are SGHTA and FQGNSA.

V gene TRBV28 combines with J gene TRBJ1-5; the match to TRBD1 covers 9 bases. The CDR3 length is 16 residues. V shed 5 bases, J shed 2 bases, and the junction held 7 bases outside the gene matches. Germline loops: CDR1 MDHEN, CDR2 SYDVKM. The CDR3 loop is CASSPTRTGGNQPQHF. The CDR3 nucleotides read TGTGCCAGCAGTCCGACCCGGACAGGGGGCAATCAGCCCCAGCATTTT.

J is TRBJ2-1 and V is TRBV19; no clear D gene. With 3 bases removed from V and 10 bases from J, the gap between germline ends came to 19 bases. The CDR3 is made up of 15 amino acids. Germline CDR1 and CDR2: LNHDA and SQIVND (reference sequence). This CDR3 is CASSIEPGPATEQFF. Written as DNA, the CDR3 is TGTGCCAGTAGTATCGAGCCAGGCCCCGCCACGGAGCAGTTCTTC.

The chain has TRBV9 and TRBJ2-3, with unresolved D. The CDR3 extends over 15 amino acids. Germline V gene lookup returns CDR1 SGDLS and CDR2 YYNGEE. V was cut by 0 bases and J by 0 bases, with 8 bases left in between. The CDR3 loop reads CASSVGATSTDTQYF. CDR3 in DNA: TGTGCCAGCAGCGTAGGAGCAACTAGCACAGATACGCAGTATTTT.

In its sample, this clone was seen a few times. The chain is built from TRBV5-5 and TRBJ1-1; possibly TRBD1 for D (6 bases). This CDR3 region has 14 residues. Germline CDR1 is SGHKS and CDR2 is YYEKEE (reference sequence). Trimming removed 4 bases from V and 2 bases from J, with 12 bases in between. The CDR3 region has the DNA TGTGCCAGCAGCCACGGACAGAGAAACACTGAAGCTTTCTTT. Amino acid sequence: CASSHGQRNTEAFF.

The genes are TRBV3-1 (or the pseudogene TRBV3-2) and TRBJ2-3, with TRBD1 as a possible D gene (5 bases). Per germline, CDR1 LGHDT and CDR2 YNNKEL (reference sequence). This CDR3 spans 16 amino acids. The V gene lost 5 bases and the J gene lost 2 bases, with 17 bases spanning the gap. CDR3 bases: TGTGCCAGCAGCGTCAAGTCGGGTGGGGCCACAGATACGCAGTATTTT. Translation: CASSVKSGGATDTQYF.

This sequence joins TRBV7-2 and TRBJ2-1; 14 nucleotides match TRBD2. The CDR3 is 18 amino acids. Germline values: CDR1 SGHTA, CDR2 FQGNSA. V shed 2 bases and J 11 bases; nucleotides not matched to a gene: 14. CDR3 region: CASSLRPPGLAGVVQQFF. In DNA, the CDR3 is TGTGCCAGCAGCTTAAGGCCCCCGGGACTAGCGGGAGTAGTCCAGCAGTTCTTC. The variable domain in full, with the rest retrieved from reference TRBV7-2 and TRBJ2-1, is GAGVSQSPSNKVTEKGKDVELRCDPISGHTALYWYRQSLGQGLEFLIYFQGNSAPDKSGLPSDRFSAERTGGSVSTLTIQRTQQEDSAVYLCASSLRPPGLAGVVQQFFGPGTRLTVL.

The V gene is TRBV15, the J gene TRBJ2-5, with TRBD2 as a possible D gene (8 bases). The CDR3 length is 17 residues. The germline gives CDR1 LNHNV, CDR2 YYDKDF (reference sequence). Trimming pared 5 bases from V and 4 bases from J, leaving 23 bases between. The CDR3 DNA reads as TGTGCCACCAGCTACGGGACAGCAAGCGGGAGCGGAGAGACCCAGTACTTC. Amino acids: CATSYGTASGSGETQYF.

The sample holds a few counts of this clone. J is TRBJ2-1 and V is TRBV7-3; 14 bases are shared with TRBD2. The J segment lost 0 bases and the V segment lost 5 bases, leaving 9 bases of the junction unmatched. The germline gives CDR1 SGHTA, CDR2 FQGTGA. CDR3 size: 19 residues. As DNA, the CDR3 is TGTGCCAGCAGCCCCGGGACTAGCGGGAGTACTAGCTCCTACAATGAGCAGTTCTTC. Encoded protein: CASSPGTSGSTSSYNEQFF.

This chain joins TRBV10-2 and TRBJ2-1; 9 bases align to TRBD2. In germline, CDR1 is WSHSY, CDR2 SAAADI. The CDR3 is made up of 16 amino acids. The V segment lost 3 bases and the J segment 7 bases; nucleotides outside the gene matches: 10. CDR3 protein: CASSEGLRGRGNEQFF. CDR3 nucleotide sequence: TGCGCCAGCAGTGAAGGTTTACGCGGGAGGGGTAATGAGCAGTTCTTC.

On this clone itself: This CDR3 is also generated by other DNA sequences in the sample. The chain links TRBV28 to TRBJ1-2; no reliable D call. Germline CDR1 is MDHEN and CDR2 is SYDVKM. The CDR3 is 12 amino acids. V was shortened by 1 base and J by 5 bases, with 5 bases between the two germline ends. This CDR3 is CASSLSGYGYTF. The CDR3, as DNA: TGTGCCAGCAGTTTATCGGGATATGGCTACACCTTC.

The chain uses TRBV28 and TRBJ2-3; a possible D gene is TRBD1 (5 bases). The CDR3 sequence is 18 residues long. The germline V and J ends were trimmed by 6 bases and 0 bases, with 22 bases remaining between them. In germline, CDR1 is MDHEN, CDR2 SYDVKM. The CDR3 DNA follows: TGTGCCAGCAGCAAACTGGATAAGGCAGGGCGCAGCACAGATACGCAGTATTTT. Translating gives CASSKLDKAGRSTDTQYF. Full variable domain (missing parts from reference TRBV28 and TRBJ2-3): DVKVTQSSRYLVKRTGEKVFLECVQDMDHENMFWYRQDPGLGLRLIYFSYDVKMKEKGDIPEGYSVSREKKERFSLILESASTNQTSMYLCASSKLDKAGRSTDTQYFGPGTRLTVL.

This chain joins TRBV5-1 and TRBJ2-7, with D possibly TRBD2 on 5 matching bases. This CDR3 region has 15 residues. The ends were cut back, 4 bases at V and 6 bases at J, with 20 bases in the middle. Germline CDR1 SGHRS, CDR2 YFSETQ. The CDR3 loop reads CASSQGGGLLLEQYF. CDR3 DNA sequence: TGCGCCAGCAGCCAAGGAGGAGGCCTCCTCCTCGAGCAGTACTTC.

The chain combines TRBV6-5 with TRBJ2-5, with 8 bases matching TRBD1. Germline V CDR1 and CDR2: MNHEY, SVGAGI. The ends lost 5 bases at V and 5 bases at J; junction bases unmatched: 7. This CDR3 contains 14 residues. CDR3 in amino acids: CASSRSGGGETQYF. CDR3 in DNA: TGTGCCAGCAGTCGGTCAGGGGGCGGGGAGACCCAGTACTTC.

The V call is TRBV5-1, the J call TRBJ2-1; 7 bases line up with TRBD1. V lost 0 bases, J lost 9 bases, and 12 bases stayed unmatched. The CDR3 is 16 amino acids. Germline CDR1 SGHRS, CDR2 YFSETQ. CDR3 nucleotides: TGCGCCAGCAGCTTGGGGCAGGGGGTTGGGGTGGTTGAGCAGTTCTTC. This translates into CASSLGQGVGVVEQFF.

As DNA, the CDR3 is TGTGCCAGCAATCTTGGAGGTCGGGGGGCCCCTCAGCCCCAGCATTTT. It is translated as CASNLGGRGAPQPQHF. The J gene is TRBJ1-5, the V gene TRBV6-7; D might be TRBD1 (6 bases). TRBV6-7 is an ORF for which the function is uncertain. Trimming shortened V by 7 bases and J by 6 bases, and 22 bases separated the two germline ends. The CDR3 is 16 amino acids.

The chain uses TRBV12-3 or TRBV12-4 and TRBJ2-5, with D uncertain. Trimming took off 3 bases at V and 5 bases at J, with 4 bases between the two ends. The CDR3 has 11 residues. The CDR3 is CASSLQETQYF. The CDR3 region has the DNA TGTGCCAGCAGTTTGCAGGAGACCCAGTACTTC.

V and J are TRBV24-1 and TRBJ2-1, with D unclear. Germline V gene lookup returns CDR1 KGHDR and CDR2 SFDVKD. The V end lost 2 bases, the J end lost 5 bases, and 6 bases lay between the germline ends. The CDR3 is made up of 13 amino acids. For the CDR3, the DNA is TGTGCCACCAGTGATTACCGGGACAATGAGCAGTTCTTC. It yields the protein CATSDYRDNEQFF.

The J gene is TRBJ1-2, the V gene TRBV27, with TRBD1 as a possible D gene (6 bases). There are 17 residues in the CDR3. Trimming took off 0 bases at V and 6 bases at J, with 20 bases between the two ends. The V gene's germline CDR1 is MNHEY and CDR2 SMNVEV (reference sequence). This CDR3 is CASSLSIFAGGGDGYTF. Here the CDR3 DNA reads TGTGCCAGCAGTTTATCGATATTCGCGGGGGGCGGCGATGGCTACACCTTC.

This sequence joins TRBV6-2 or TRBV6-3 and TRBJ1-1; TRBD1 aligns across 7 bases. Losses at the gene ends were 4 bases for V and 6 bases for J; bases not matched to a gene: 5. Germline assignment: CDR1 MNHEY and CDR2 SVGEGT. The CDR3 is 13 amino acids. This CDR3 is CASSSTGFPEAFF. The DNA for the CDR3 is TGTGCCAGCAGTTCGACAGGGTTTCCTGAAGCTTTCTTT.

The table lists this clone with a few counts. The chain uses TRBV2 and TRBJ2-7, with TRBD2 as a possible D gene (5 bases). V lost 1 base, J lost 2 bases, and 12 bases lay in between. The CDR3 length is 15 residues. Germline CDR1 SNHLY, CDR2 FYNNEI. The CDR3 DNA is TGTGCCAGCAGTGAAGGGGAGACGCAAGCCTACGAGCAGTACTTC. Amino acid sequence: CASSEGETQAYEQYF.

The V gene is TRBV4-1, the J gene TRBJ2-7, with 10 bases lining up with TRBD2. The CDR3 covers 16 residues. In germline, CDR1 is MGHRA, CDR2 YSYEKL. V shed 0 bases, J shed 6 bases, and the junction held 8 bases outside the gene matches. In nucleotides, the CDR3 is TGCGCCAGCAGCCAAGAATTTCCTAGCGGGAGAAGCGAGCAGTACTTC. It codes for CASSQEFPSGRSEQYF.

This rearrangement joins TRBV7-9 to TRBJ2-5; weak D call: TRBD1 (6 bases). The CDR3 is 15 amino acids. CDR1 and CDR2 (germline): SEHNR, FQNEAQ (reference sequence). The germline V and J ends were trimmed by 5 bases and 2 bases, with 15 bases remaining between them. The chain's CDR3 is CASSGPGQGQETQYF. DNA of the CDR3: TGTGCCAGCAGCGGGCCGGGACAAGGGCAAGAGACCCAGTACTTC.

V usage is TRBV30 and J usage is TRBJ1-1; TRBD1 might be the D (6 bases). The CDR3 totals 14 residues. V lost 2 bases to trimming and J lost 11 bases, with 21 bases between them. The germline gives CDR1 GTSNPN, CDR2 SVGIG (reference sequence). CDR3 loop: CAWSRLGGGAGAFF. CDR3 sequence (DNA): TGTGCCTGGAGTAGATTAGGGGGTGGGGCTGGGGCTTTCTTT.

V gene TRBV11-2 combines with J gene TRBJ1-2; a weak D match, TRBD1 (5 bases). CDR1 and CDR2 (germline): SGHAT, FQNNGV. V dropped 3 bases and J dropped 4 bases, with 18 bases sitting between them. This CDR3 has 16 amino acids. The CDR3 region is CASSLGGGNQRYGYTF. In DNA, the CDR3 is TGTGCCAGCAGCTTGGGGGGGGGAAACCAGCGCTATGGCTACACCTTC.

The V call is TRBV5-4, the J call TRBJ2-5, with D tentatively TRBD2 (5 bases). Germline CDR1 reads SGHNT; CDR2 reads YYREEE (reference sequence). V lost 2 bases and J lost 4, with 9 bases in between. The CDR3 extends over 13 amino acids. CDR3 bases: TGTGCCAGCAGCTTCTCCCTAGCAGAGACCCAGTACTTC. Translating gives CASSFSLAETQYF.